The present TCR beta chain was sequenced within a study of CD8 T cells in ankylosing spondylitis. This CDR3 has 16 residues. Germline trimming cut 6 bases from V and 4 bases from J; bases unmatched to any gene: 12. Study findings and constraints: It appeared that ankylosing spondylitis blood was characterized by a TCR beta motif of about eight highly homologous variants. Previously reported in reactive arthritis synovial fluid and blood were some of the motif variants. Disease-linked clones were reportedly significantly enriched in matched ankylosing spondylitis synovial fluid.

This clonotype was seen a handful of times. Its antigen is as yet unknown. Scientists made TCR beta libraries using quantitative 5'-RACE with molecular barcodes. MiXCR was run by TCRdb on the 5' RACE reads, yielding one entry per CDR3 protein. The repertoire holds approximately 220,000 distinct CDR3 sequences, with over 9.5% as singletons. The sequencing input was blood, either unsorted or a sorted T cell fraction (not recorded which). The chain uses TRBV12-3 or TRBV12-4 and TRBJ2-3; 8 nucleotides align to TRBD2. The source is a male donor with ankylosing spondylitis or in good health (not recorded which). CDR3 sequence: CASSERGGGLSDTQYF. The CDR3 nucleotides read TGTGCCAGCAGCGAACGCGGCGGGGGGTTGTCAGATACGCAGTATTTT.